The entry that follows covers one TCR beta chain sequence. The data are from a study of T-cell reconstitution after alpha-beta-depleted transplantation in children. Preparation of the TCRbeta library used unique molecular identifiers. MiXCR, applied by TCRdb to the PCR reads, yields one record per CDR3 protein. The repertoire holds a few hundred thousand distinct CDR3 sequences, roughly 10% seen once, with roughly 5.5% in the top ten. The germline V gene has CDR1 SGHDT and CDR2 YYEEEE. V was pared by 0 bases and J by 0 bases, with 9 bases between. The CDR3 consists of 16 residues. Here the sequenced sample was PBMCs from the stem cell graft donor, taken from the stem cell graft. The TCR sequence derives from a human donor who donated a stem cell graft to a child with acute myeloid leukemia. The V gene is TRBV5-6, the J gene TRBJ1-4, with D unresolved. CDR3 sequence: CASSLVGIATNEKLFF. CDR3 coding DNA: TGTGCCAGCAGCTTGGTAGGGATCGCAACTAATGAAAAACTGTTTTTT.